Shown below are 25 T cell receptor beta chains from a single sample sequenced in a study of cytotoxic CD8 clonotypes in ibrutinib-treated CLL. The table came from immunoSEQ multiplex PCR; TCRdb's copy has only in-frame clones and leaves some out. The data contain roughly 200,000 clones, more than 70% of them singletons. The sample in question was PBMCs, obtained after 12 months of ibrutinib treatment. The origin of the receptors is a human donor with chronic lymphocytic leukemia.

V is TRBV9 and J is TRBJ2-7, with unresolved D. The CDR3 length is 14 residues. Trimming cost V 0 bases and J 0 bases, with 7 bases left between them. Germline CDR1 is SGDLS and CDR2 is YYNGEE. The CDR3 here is CASSVDWSSYEQYF. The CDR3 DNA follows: TGTGCCAGCAGCGTAGACTGGAGCTCCTACGAGCAGTACTTC.

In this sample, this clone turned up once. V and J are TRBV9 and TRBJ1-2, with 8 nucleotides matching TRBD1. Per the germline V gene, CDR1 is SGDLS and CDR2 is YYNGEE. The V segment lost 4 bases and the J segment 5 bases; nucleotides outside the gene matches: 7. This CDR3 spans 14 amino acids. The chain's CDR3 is CASSLTGAGYGYTF. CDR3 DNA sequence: TGTGCCAGCAGCCTGACAGGGGCCGGATATGGCTACACCTTC.

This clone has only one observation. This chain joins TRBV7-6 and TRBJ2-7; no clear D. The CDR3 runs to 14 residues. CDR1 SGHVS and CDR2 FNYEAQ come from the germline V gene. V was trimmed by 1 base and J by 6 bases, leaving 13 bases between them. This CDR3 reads CASSLELEKGEQYF. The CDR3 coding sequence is TGTGCCAGCAGCTTAGAGCTGGAGAAGGGCGAGCAGTACTTC. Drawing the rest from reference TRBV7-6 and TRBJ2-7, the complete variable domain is GAGVSQSPRYKVTKRGQDVALRCDPISGHVSLYWYRQALGQGPEFLTYFNYEAQQDKSGLPNDRFSAERPEGSISTLTIQRTEQRDSAMYRCASSLELEKGEQYFGPGTRLTVT.

This CDR3 is CASSLDRDSYEQYF. In DNA form, the CDR3 reads TGTGCCAGCAGCTTGGACAGGGATTCCTACGAGCAGTACTTC. The chain employs TRBV5-6 and TRBJ2-7; D might be TRBD1 (6 bases). The CDR3 length is 14 residues. The germline CDR1 and CDR2 sequences are SGHDT and YYEEEE. The V gene lost 0 bases and the J gene lost 1 base, with 8 bases spanning the gap.

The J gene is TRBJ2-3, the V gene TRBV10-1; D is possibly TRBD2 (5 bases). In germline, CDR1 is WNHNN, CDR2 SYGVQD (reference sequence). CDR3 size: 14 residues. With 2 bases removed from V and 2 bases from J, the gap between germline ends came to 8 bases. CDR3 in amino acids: CASSEMGATDTQYF. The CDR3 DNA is TGCGCCAGCAGTGAGATGGGAGCCACAGATACGCAGTATTTT.

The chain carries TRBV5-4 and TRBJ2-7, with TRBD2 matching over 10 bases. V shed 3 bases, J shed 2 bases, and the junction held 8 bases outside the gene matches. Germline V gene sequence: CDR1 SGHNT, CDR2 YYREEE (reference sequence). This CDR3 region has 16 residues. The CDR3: CASSYPAGGGTYEQYF. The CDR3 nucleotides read TGTGCCAGCAGCTATCCAGCGGGAGGGGGGACCTACGAGCAGTACTTC.

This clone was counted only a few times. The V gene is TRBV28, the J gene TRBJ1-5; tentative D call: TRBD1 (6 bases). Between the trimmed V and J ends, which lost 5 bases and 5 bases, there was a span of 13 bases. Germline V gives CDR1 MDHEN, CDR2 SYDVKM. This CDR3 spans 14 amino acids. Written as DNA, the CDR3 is TGTGCCAGCAGTCAACTAGGGGGGTATCAGCCCCAGCATTTT. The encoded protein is CASSQLGGYQPQHF. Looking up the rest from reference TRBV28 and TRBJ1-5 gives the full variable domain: DVKVTQSSRYLVKRTGEKVFLECVQDMDHENMFWYRQDPGLGLRLIYFSYDVKMKEKGDIPEGYSVSREKKERFSLILESASTNQTSMYLCASSQLGGYQPQHFGDGTRLSIL.

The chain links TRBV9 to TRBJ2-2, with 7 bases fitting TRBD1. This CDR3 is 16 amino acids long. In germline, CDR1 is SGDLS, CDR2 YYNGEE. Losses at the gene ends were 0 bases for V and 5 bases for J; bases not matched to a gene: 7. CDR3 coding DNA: TGTGCCAGCAGCGTAGCACCACAGGGGCGAACCGGGGAGCTGTTTTTT. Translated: CASSVAPQGRTGELFF. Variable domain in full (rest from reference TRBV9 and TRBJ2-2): DSGVTQTPKHLITATGQRVTLRCSPRSGDLSVYWYQQSLDQGLQFLIQYYNGEERAKGNILERFSAQQFPDLHSELNLSSLELGDSALYFCASSVAPQGRTGELFFGEGSRLTVL.

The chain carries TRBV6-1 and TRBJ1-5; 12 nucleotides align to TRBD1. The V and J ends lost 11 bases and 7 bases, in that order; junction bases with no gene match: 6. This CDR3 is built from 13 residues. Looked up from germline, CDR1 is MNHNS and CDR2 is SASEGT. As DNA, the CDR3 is TGTGCCGGGGGACAGGGGGCTTGGCAGCCCCAGCATTTT. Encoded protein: CAGGQGAWQPQHF.

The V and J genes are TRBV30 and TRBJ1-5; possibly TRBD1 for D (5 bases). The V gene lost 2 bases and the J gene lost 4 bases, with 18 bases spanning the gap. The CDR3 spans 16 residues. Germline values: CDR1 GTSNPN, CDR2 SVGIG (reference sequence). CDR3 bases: TGTGCCTGGAGTCCCCCCTTGATGGCAGGGAATCAGCCCCAGCATTTT. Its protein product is CAWSPPLMAGNQPQHF.

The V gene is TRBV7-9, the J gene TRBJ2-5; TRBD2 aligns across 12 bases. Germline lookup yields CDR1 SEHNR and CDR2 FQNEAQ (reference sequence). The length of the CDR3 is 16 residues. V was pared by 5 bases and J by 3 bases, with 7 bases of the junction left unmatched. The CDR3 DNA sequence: TGTGCCAGCAGCCTACTAGCGGGGGGCTACAAAGAGACCCAGTACTTC. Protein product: CASSLLAGGYKETQYF. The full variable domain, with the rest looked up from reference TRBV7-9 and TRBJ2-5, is DTGVSQNPRHKITKRGQNVTFRCDPISEHNRLYWYRQTLGQGPEFLTYFQNEAQLEKSRLLSDRFSAERPKGSFSTLEIQRTEQGDSAMYLCASSLLAGGYKETQYFGPGTRLLVL.

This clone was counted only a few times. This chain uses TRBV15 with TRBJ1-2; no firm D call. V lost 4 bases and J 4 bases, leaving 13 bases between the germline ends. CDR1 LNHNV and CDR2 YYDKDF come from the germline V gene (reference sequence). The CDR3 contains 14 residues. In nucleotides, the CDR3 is TGTGCCACCAGCATTTTCCCAACCTTCTATGGCTACACCTTC. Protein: CATSIFPTFYGYTF.

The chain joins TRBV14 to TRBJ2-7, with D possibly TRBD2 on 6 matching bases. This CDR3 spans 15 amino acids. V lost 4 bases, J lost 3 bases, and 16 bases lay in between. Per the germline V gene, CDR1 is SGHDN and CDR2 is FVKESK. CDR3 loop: CASSPGLGGFYEQYF. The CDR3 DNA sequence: TGTGCCAGCAGCCCGGGCCTCGGGGGTTTCTACGAGCAGTACTTC.

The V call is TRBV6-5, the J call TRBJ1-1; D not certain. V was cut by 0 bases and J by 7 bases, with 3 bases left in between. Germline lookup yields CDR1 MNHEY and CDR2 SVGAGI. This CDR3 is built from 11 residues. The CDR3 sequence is CASSYSIEAFF. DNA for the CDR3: TGTGCCAGCAGTTACTCTATTGAAGCTTTCTTT.

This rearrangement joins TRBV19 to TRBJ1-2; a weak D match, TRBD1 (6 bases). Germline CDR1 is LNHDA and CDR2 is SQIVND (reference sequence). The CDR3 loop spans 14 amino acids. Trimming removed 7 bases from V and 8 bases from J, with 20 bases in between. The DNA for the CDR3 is TGTGCCAGTAAGGGGATTACAGGGCTTGGAGGCTACACCTTC. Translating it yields CASKGITGLGGYTF.

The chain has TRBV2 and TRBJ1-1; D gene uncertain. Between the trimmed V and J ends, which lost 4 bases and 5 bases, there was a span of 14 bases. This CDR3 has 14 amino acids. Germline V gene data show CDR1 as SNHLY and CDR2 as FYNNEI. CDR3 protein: CASSVRAQQTEAFF. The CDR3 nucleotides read TGTGCCAGCAGTGTAAGGGCACAACAAACTGAAGCTTTCTTT.

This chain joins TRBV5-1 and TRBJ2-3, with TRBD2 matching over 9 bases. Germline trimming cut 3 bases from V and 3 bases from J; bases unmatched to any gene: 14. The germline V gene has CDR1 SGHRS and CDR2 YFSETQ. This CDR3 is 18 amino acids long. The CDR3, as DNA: TGCGCCAGCAGCTCCCTAGCGGGACCCCCCGGTTGGACAGATACGCAGTATTTT. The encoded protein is CASSSLAGPPGWTDTQYF. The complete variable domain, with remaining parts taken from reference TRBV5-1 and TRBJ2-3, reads KAGVTQTPRYLIKTRGQQVTLSCSPISGHRSVSWYQQTPGQGLQFLFEYFSETQRNKGNFPGRFSGRQFSNSRSEMNVSTLELGDSALYLCASSSLAGPPGWTDTQYFGPGTRLTVL.

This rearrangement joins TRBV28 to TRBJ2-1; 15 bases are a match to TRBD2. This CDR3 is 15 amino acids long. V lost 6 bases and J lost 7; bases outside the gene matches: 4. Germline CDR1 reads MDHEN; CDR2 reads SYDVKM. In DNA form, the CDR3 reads TGTGCCAGCAGCCCCGGGACTAGCGGGAGGAATGAGCAGTTCTTC. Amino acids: CASSPGTSGRNEQFF.

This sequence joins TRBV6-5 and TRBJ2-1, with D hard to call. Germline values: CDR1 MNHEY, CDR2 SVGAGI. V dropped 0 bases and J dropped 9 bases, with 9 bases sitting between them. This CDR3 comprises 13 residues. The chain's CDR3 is CASSYSKGGEQFF. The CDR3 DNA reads TGTGCCAGCAGTTACTCGAAGGGCGGTGAGCAGTTCTTC.

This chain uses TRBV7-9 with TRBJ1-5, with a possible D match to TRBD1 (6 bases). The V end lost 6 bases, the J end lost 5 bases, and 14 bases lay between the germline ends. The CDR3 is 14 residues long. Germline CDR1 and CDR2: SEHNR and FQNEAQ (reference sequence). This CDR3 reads CASSKQGGDQPQHF. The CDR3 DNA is TGTGCCAGCAGTAAACAGGGCGGAGATCAGCCCCAGCATTTT.

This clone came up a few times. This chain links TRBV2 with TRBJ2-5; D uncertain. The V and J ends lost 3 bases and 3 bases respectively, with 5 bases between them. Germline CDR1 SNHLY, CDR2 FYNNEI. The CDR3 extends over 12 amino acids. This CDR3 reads CASSEQKETQYF. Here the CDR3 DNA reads TGTGCCAGCAGTGAGCAGAAAGAGACCCAGTACTTC. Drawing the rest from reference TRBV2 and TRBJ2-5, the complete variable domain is EPEVTQTPSHQVTQMGQEVILRCVPISNHLYFYWYRQILGQKVEFLVSFYNNEISEKSEIFDDQFSVERPDGSNFTLKIRSTKLEDSAMYFCASSEQKETQYFGPGTRLLVL.

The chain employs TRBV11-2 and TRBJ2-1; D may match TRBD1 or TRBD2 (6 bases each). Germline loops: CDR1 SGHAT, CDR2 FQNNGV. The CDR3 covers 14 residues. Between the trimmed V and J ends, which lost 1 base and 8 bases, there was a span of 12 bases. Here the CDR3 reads CASSLVVGGDEQFF. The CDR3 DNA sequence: TGTGCCAGCAGCTTAGTCGTCGGGGGCGATGAGCAGTTCTTC.

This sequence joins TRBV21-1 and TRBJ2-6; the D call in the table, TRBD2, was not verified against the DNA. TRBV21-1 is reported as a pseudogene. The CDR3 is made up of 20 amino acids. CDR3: CASSKEAGRDSLSGANVLTF. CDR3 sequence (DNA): TGTGCCAGCAGCAAAGAGGCTGGGCGGGACTCTCTCTCTGGGGCCAACGTCCTGACTTTC.

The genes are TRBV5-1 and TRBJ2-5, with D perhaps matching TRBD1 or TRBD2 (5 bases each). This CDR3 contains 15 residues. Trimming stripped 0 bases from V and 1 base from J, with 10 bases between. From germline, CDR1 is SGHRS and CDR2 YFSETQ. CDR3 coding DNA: TGCGCCAGCAGCTTGGGTGGGGGTCCCCAAGAGACCCAGTACTTC. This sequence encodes CASSLGGGPQETQYF.

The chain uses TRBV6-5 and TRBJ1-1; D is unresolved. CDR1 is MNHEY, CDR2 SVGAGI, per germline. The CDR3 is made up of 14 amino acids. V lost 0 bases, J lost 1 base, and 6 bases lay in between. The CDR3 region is CASSYSEGNTEAFF. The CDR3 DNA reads TGTGCCAGCAGTTACTCGGAGGGGAACACTGAAGCTTTCTTT.